This T cell receptor (beta chain) was identified in a study of Graves' ophthalmopathy and Graves' hyperthyroidism. Ophthalmopathy donors' eye disease showed moderate-to-severe activity, CAS of at least 3, NOSPECS of at least 4 and duration under 3 months. If patients had other autoimmune diseases, uncontrolled infections, pregnancy or lactation, they were excluded. Study-level findings and limits: Most thyroid clonotypes expanded beyond 0.001 frequency were also found in blood.

The CDR3 is 14 amino acids. Unmatched junction bases numbered 5, after V lost 3 bases and J lost 8 bases. In germline, CDR1 is KGHDR, CDR2 SFDVKD. From RNA, the CDR3 regions of TCR beta chains were amplified and sequenced. RT-PCR in the first round used HTBI primers; a second-round multiplex PCR followed. One entry per CDR3 protein results from TCRdb running MiXCR on the multiplex PCR reads. The data show 200,000 to 300,000 distinct CDR3 sequences, 45% to 55% seen once. Details on this clonotype: Antigen: not known.

The chain carries TRBV24-1 and TRBJ1-2, with 10 positions matching TRBD1. The receptor was derived from an adult man with Graves' ophthalmopathy. Material for sequencing was peripheral blood. The CDR3 protein is CATSDPGQGHGYTF. The CDR3 coding sequence is TGTGCCACCAGTGATCCGGGACAGGGGCACGGCTACACCTTC.